This TCR beta chain was sequenced during a study of blood T cell repertoires in COVID-19. In the study overall: Samples representing acute and convalescent COVID-19 were sourced from the United States, Italy and Spain. Nucleic acid was either cDNA or gDNA, and it came from T cells, B-cell-depleted T cells, or PBMCs.

The Seattle site enrolled patients during active infection and followed them longitudinally. Trimming shortened V by 2 bases and J by 2 bases, and 16 bases separated the two germline ends. Germline-derived CDR1 and CDR2 are SGHNT and YYREEE (reference sequence). The CDR3 length is 16 residues. In the study's own analysis: Estimation of nucleated cell counts relied on the amplification of reference gene primers. The table came from immunoSEQ multiplex PCR; TCRdb's copy has only in-frame clones and leaves some out. V and J calls and clone size are copied from that table; D and trimming were computed from the DNA. Here the sample spans 200,000 or so clones, 85% to 90% being singletons.

This TCR was sampled from a man younger than 45 with COVID-19, enrolled during active disease. The sample taken for sequencing was peripheral blood. The rearrangement uses TRBV5-4 and TRBJ2-5, with D tentatively TRBD1 (7 bases). The CDR3 DNA sequence: TGTGCCAGCAGCTTTTTCGGAGGGGGCGGGCAAGAGACCCAGTACTTC. It codes for CASSFFGGGGQETQYF.